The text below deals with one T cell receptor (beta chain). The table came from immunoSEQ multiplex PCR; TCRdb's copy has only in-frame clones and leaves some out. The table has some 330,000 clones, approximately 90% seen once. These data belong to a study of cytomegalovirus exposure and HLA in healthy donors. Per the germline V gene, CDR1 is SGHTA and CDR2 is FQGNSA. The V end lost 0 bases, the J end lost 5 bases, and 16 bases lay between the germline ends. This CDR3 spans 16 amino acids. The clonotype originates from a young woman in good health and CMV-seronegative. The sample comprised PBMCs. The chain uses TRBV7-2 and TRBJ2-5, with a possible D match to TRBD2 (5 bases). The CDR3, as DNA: TGTGCCAGCAGCTTAGCCTTCGGGCTAGCCGGCGAGACCCAGTACTTC. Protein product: CASSLAFGLAGETQYF.